The next 17 T cell receptor beta chains were all read from a single sample in a study of metastatic and nonmetastatic thyroid tumors. Every patient was untreated before thyroid surgery. TCRdb reassembled clones from the PCR reads with MiXCR. The table has 17,000 or so clones, approximately 25% seen once. Sequencing used adjacent normal tissue. All receptors come from a female donor with papillary thyroid cancer or a benign thyroid nodule (not recorded which). Some clones in this sample may be carry-over from other donors' samples.

This clone was observed a few times. The chain joins TRBV10-1 to TRBJ1-3; perhaps TRBD1 as D (5 bases). V was cut by 3 bases and J by 6 bases, with 12 bases left in between. The CDR3 length is 14 residues. Germline V gene data show CDR1 as WNHNN and CDR2 as SYGVQD (reference sequence). Here the CDR3 reads CASSDPGRKNTIYF. In DNA, the CDR3 is TGCGCCAGCAGTGATCCGGGACGGAAAAACACCATATATTTT.

The chain links TRBV2 to TRBJ2-7; 7 bases are shared with TRBD2. Germline CDR1 and CDR2: SNHLY and FYNNEI. This CDR3 has 15 amino acids. Unmatched junction bases numbered 9, after V lost 7 bases and J lost 0 bases. The CDR3 sequence: CASIIERGHSYEQYF. The CDR3 bases are TGTGCCAGCATTATCGAGCGGGGTCACTCCTACGAGCAGTACTTC.

Only one count was recorded for this clone. The gene calls are TRBV11-3 and TRBJ2-7; 7 bases map to TRBD2. The germline gives CDR1 SGHNT, CDR2 YENEEA. The CDR3 covers 14 residues. Trimming removed 6 bases from V and 5 bases from J; junction bases left unmatched: 10. CDR3 protein: CASRPGGGTHEQYF. In DNA, the CDR3 is TGTGCCAGCAGGCCAGGCGGGGGAACCCACGAGCAGTACTTC.

This clone has just a few counts. V usage is TRBV2 and J usage is TRBJ2-5; 11 bases match TRBD2. J lost 4 bases, V lost 4 bases, and 14 bases had no gene match. This CDR3 spans 18 amino acids. Germline lookup yields CDR1 SNHLY and CDR2 FYNNEI. This CDR3 is CASSGASGGRLGGETQYF. The CDR3 DNA reads TGTGCCAGCAGTGGTGCTAGCGGGGGGAGGTTGGGCGGAGAGACCCAGTACTTC.

This clone was observed a few times. The J gene is TRBJ2-7, the V gene TRBV6-1; 12 bases are shared with TRBD1. This CDR3 has 15 residues. CDR1 and CDR2 from the germline V gene are MNHNS and SASEGT. V shed 5 bases, J shed 5 bases, and the junction held 7 bases outside the gene matches. In DNA, the CDR3 is TGTGCCAGCAGTAAGGGACAGGGGGCGCCGGACGAGCAGTACTTC. Translating gives CASSKGQGAPDEQYF.

At least ten counts were recorded for this clone. The chain uses TRBV2 and TRBJ1-1; D unresolved. Germline CDR1 reads SNHLY; CDR2 reads FYNNEI. The CDR3 totals 11 residues. Between the trimmed V and J ends, which lost 6 bases and 8 bases, there was a span of 10 bases. For the CDR3, the DNA is TGTGCCAGCAGCCTCGACTTCGAAGCTTTCTTT. As protein: CASSLDFEAFF. Supplemented by reference TRBV2 and TRBJ1-1, the full variable domain reads EPEVTQTPSHQVTQMGQEVILRCVPISNHLYFYWYRQILGQKVEFLVSFYNNEISEKSEIFDDQFSVERPDGSNFTLKIRSTKLEDSAMYFCASSLDFEAFFGQGTRLTVV.

The table lists this clone with a few counts. The rearrangement uses TRBV20-1 and TRBJ2-1; TRBD2 matches 14 bases. Per the germline V gene, CDR1 is DFQATT and CDR2 is SNEGSKA (reference sequence). The CDR3 extends over 14 amino acids. V lost 8 bases, J lost 10 bases, and 10 bases stayed unmatched. The DNA of the CDR3 is TGCAGTCTCGAGGGGACTAGCGGGAGAGGGGAGCAGTTCTTC. Translating gives CSLEGTSGRGEQFF.

In this sample, this clone turned up many times. The CDR3 nucleotides are TGTGCCAGTAGTATGGGACAATATAGCAATCAGCCCCAGCATTTT. Amino acid sequence: CASSMGQYSNQPQHF. This chain uses TRBV19 with TRBJ1-5; weak D call: TRBD1 (6 bases). The CDR3 sequence is 15 residues long. The V and J ends lost 3 bases and 0 bases respectively, with 9 bases between them. Germline CDR1 is LNHDA and CDR2 is SQIVND (reference sequence).

Judged by abundance, this clone is medium-sized. V and J are TRBV20-1 and TRBJ1-2, with D tentatively TRBD1 (5 bases). The CDR3 totals 13 residues. Trimming left V 3 bases short and J 4 bases short, with 12 bases between. The germline V gene has CDR1 DFQATT and CDR2 SNEGSKA (reference sequence). DNA for the CDR3: TGCAGTGCTAGCCCCGGGGCTGCCTATGGCTACACCTTC. As protein: CSASPGAAYGYTF.

The chain joins TRBV20-1 to TRBJ2-5; TRBD2 agrees at 7 bases. V trimming: 4 bases; J trimming: 1 base; junction bases outside the gene matches: 6. Germline V CDR1 and CDR2: DFQATT, SNEGSKA (reference sequence). The CDR3 runs to 14 residues. CDR3 amino acids: CSATTSEAQETQYF. As DNA, the CDR3 is TGCAGTGCTACAACTAGCGAAGCCCAAGAGACCCAGTACTTC.

This clone was detected a few times. The CDR3 is CASSYSEGGPREQYF. CDR3 nucleotides: TGTGCCAGCAGTTACTCGGAGGGAGGGCCGAGAGAGCAGTACTTC. J is TRBJ2-7 and V is TRBV6-2 or TRBV6-3; 7 bases are a match to TRBD2. This CDR3 comprises 15 residues. The ends lost 0 bases at V and 7 bases at J; junction bases unmatched: 9. Germline CDR1 and CDR2: MNHEY and SVGEGT.

V gene TRBV6-2 or TRBV6-3 combines with J gene TRBJ2-3; D unclear. The V end lost 0 bases, the J end lost 7 bases, and 17 bases lay between the germline ends. The germline CDR1 and CDR2 sequences are MNHEY and SVGEGT. The CDR3 loop spans 16 amino acids. CDR3 nucleotides: TGTGCCAGCAGTTACTCGGTCCAGTCTGGACGGTATACGCAGTATTTT. As protein: CASSYSVQSGRYTQYF.

The chain is built from TRBV4-2 and TRBJ2-4; 7 bases align to TRBD1. The V gene end was trimmed by 0 bases and the J gene end by 9 bases; junction bases not matched to a gene: 8. This CDR3 contains 15 residues. Germline V gives CDR1 LGHNA, CDR2 YNFKEQ. This CDR3 reads CASSQDEGALRIQYF. The CDR3 nucleotides are TGTGCCAGCAGCCAAGATGAGGGGGCCCTACGCATTCAGTACTTC.

This clone rates as medium-sized. CDR3 loop: CASRSDRGSGYTF. The CDR3 DNA sequence: TGTGCCAGCAGATCCGACAGGGGGTCTGGCTACACCTTC. The chain links TRBV6-1 to TRBJ1-2; 9 bases agree with TRBD1. Trimming cost V 6 bases and J 7 bases; bases outside gene matches: 6. Per the germline V gene, CDR1 is MNHNS and CDR2 is SASEGT. The CDR3 runs 13 residues.

The gene calls are TRBV11-2 and TRBJ1-3; D perhaps matches TRBD1 (6 bases). The CDR3 contains 17 residues. V lost 5 bases, J lost 0 bases, and 17 bases lay in between. Germline-derived CDR1 and CDR2 are SGHAT and FQNNGV. The chain's CDR3 is CASSLRGGHNSGNTIYF. In nucleotides, the CDR3 is TGTGCCAGCAGCCTTAGAGGGGGACACAACTCTGGAAACACCATATATTTT.

This clone occurred a few times. The V call is TRBV20-1, the J call TRBJ2-2; D remains unclear. Germline CDR1 and CDR2: DFQATT and SNEGSKA (reference sequence). The V and J ends lost 0 bases and 4 bases respectively, with 9 bases between them. There are 14 residues in the CDR3. CDR3 sequence (DNA): TGCAGTGCTAGAGATTTCTTCGCCACCGGGGAGCTGTTTTTT. Its translation is CSARDFFATGELFF.

In this sample, this clone turned up a few times. The J gene is TRBJ2-2, the V gene TRBV6-2 or TRBV6-3; 7 bases are a match to TRBD2. V trimming: 0 bases; J trimming: 9 bases; junction bases outside the gene matches: 7. The CDR3 totals 15 residues. Germline-derived CDR1 and CDR2 are MNHEY and SVGEGT. For the CDR3, the DNA is TGTGCCAGCAGTTACTCCCAGGGAGGGCACCGGGAGCTGTTTTTT. Residues: CASSYSQGGHRELFF.